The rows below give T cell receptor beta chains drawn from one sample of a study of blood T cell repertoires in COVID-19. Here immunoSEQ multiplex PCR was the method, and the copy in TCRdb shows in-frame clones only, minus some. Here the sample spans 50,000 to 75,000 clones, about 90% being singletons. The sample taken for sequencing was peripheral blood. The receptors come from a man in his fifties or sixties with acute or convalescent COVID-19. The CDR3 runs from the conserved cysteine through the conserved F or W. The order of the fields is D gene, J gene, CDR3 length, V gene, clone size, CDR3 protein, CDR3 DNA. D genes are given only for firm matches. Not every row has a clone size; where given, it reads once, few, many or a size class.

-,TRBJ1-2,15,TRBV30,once,CAWSVLGHLTYGYTF,TGTGCCTGGAGTGTACTGGGACACCTGACCTATGGCTACACCTTC
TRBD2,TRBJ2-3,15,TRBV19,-,CASSFAGTRDDTQYF,TGTGCCAGTAGTTTCGCCGGGACTAGGGACGATACGCAGTATTTT
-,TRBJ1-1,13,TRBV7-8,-,CASSLELNTEAFF,TGTGCCAGCAGCTTAGAGCTTAACACTGAAGCTTTCTTT
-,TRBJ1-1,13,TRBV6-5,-,CASGEGRGTEAFF,TGTGCCAGCGGGGAGGGGAGGGGCACTGAAGCTTTCTTT
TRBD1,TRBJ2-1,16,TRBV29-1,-,CSVLPQGAGSYNEQFF,TGCAGCGTTCTACCCCAGGGGGCCGGCTCCTACAATGAGCAGTTCTTC
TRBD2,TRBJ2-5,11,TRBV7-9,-,CASSQGRAQYF,TGTGCCAGCAGCCAAGGGAGGGCCCAGTACTTC
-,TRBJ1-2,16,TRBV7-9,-,CASRRTVGAFNYGYTF,TGTGCCAGCAGGAGGACGGTAGGGGCGTTTAACTATGGCTACACCTTC
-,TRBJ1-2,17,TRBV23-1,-,CASSQVLQGRAGYGYTF,TGCGCCAGCAGTCAAGTCTTACAAGGCAGGGCGGGGTATGGCTACACCTTC
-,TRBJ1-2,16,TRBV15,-,CATSRDLTGSAHGYTF,TGTGCCACCAGCAGAGATCTAACAGGGAGCGCCCATGGCTACACCTTC
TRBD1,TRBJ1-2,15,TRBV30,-,CAWNGQGPLDYGYTF,TGTGCCTGGAACGGACAGGGCCCCCTCGACTATGGCTACACCTTC
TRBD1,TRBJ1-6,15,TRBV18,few,CASSERTGASSPLHF,TGTGCCAGCTCCGAGCGGACAGGGGCCAGTTCACCCCTCCACTTT
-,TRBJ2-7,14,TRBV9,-,CASSLQGRSYEQYF,TGTGCCAGCAGTTTACAGGGACGCTCCTACGAGCAGTACTTC
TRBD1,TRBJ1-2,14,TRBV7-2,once,CASSLKGAMDGYTF,TGTGCCAGCAGCTTAAAGGGGGCCATGGATGGCTACACCTTC
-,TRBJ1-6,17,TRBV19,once,CASSIIRNRAGESPLHF,TGTGCCAGTAGTATAATACGCAACCGCGCGGGCGAGTCACCCCTCCACTTT
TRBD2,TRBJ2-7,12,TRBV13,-,CASSLQAGEGSF,TGCGCCAGCAGCTTACAAGCGGGGGAGGGAAGCTTC
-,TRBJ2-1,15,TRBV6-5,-,CASRYQGTAVNEQFF,TGTGCCAGCAGATATCAGGGTACTGCCGTCAATGAGCAGTTCTTC
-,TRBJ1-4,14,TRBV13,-,CASRRGGANEKLFF,TGTGCCAGCAGAAGGGGGGGAGCTAATGAAAAACTGTTTTTT
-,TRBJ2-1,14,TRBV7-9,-,CASSVQGRWNEQFF,TGTGCCAGCAGCGTGCAGGGCCGATGGAATGAGCAGTTCTTC
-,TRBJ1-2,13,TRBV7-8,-,CASSLFSGYGYTF,TGTGCCAGCAGCTTATTTTCGGGGTATGGCTACACCTTC
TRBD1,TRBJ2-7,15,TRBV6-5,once,CASSYLGQGLYEQYF,TGTGCCAGCAGTTACCTGGGACAGGGACTCTACGAGCAGTACTTC
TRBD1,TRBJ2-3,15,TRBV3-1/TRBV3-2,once,CASSPPGGYTDTQYF,TGTGCCAGCAGCCCCCCAGGGGGCTACACAGATACGCAGTATTTT
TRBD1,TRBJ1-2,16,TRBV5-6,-,CASSLETGLANYGYTF,TGTGCCAGCAGCTTGGAGACAGGGTTAGCTAACTATGGCTACACCTTC
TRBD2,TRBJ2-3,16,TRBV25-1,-,CASSDPGLSGTDTQYF,TGTGCCAGCAGTGATCCGGGACTATCCGGCACAGATACGCAGTATTTT
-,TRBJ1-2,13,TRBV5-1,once,CASSSDTNYGYTF,TGCGCCAGCAGCAGTGACACTAACTATGGCTACACCTTC
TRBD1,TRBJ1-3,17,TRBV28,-,CASSSLKGQYSGNTIYF,TGTGCCAGCAGTTCTCTAAAGGGACAGTACTCTGGAAACACCATATATTTT
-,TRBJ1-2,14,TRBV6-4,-,CASSDGAANYGYTF,TGTGCCAGCAGTGACGGGGCTGCGAACTATGGCTACACCTTC
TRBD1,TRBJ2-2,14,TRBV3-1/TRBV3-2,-,CASTVQQGAGELFF,TGTGCCAGCACCGTCCAACAGGGGGCCGGGGAGCTGTTTTTT
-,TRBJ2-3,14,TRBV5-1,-,CASRRLGDTDTQYF,TGCGCCAGCAGACGACTAGGGGACACAGATACGCAGTATTTT
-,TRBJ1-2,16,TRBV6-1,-,CASSAGWTAFFDGYTF,TGTGCCAGCAGTGCGGGATGGACAGCTTTTTTCGATGGCTACACCTTC
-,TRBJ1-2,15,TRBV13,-,CASSLYARNNYGYTF,TGTGCCAGCAGCCTATACGCAAGAAACAACTATGGCTACACCTTC
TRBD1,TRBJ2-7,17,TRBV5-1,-,CASSLRGRTGGSYEQYF,TGCGCCAGCAGCTTGCGGGGGAGGACAGGGGGCTCCTACGAGCAGTACTTC
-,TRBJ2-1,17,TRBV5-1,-,CASSSNLGLRGNNEQFF,TGCGCCAGCAGCTCGAACCTGGGACTGAGGGGAAACAATGAGCAGTTCTTC
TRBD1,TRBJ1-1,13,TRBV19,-,CATRQGAKTEAFF,TGTGCCACTCGACAGGGGGCGAAAACTGAAGCTTTCTTT
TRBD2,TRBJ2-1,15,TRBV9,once,CASSPLAGSYNEQFF,TGTGCCAGCAGCCCACTAGCGGGGTCCTACAATGAGCAGTTCTTC
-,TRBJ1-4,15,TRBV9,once,CASSASTGYNEKLFF,TGTGCCAGCAGCGCCAGTACAGGCTATAATGAAAAACTGTTTTTT
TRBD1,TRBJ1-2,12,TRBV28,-,CASSSTGDGYTF,TGTGCCAGCAGTTCCACAGGGGATGGCTACACCTTC
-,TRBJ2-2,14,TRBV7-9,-,CASSQNRATGELFF,TGTGCCAGCAGCCAGAACAGGGCTACCGGGGAGCTGTTTTTT
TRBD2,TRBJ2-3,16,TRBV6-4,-,CASSPLAGGITDTQYF,TGTGCCAGCAGTCCCCTAGCGGGGGGGATCACAGATACGCAGTATTTT
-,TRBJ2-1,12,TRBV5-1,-,CASSLDLNEQFF,TGCGCCAGCAGCCTGGATCTCAATGAGCAGTTCTTC
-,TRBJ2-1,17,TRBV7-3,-,CASSLKPIPSSYNEQFF,TGTGCCAGCAGCTTAAAACCGATCCCGAGCTCCTACAATGAGCAGTTCTTC
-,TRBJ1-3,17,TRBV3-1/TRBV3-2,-,CASSQIPGGLSGNTIYF,TGTGCCAGCAGCCAAATTCCGGGGGGTCTGTCTGGAAACACCATATATTTT
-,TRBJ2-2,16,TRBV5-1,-,CASSPLDRTGAGELFF,TGCGCCAGCAGCCCGCTCGACAGGACCGGAGCCGGGGAGCTGTTTTTT
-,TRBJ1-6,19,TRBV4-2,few,CASSLNLWRGLRNDSPLHF,TGTGCCAGCAGCCTGAATTTATGGAGAGGGCTTAGGAATGATTCACCCCTCCACTTT
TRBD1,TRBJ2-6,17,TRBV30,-,CAWSVGQGLSGANVLTF,TGTGCCTGGAGTGTAGGACAGGGGCTCTCTGGGGCCAACGTCCTGACTTTC
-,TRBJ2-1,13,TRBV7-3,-,CASRLGLDNEQFF,TGTGCCAGCAGGTTGGGACTCGACAATGAGCAGTTCTTC
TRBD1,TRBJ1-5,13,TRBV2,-,CASGRTGDGSQHF,TGTGCCAGCGGTAGGACAGGGGATGGGTCCCAGCATTTT
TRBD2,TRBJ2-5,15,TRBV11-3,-,CASSLAGVGGETQYF,TGTGCCAGCAGCTTGGCGGGGGTCGGGGGAGAGACCCAGTACTTC
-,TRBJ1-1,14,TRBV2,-,CASSEYSLNTEAFF,TGTGCCAGCAGTGAGTACAGCCTGAACACTGAAGCTTTCTTT
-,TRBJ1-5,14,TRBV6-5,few,CASVLTGSNQPQHF,TGTGCCAGCGTACTTACAGGGAGCAATCAGCCCCAGCATTTT
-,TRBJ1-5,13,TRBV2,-,CASKVAGNQPQHF,TGTGCCAGCAAAGTAGCCGGCAATCAGCCCCAGCATTTT
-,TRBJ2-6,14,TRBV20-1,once,CSASDSSGANVLTF,TGCAGTGCTAGTGACAGCTCTGGGGCCAACGTCCTGACTTTC
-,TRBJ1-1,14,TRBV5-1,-,CASSLGRQNTEAFF,TGCGCCAGCAGCTTAGGCAGGCAGAACACTGAAGCTTTCTTT
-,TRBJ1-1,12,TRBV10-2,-,CASSTRDKWAFF,TGCGCCAGCAGCACTCGGGACAAATGGGCTTTCTTT
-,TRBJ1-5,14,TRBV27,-,CASSLGQLNQPQHF,TGTGCCAGCAGTTTAGGGCAGCTCAATCAGCCCCAGCATTTT
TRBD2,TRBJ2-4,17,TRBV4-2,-,CASSQETAGGAKNIQYF,TGTGCCAGCAGCCAAGAGACGGCGGGGGGGGCCAAAAACATTCAGTACTTC
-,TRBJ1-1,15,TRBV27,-,CASSLSWGQNTEAFF,TGTGCCAGCAGTTTATCCTGGGGACAGAACACTGAAGCTTTCTTT
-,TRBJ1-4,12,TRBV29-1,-,CSVISQNEKLFF,TGCAGCGTTATTTCCCAGAATGAAAAACTGTTTTTT
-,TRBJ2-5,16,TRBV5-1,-,CASNHGSDSMGGTQYF,TGCGCCAGTAACCACGGGTCAGACAGTATGGGGGGGACCCAGTACTTC